Listed below are T cell receptor beta chains from one sample, sequenced in a study of T-cell memory formation after mild COVID-19. TCRdb used MiXCR to reprocess the 5' RACE reads, holding one entry per CDR3 protein. The sample carries 100,000 to 150,000 distinct CDR3 sequences, 5% to 6.5% recorded once. Specimen: PBMCs or a T cell subset sorted from them (not recorded which). The receptors shown here come from an adult woman who had mild COVID-19 (a few samples of this study predate the infection). Cell type and time point are not known. CDR3s include the opening cysteine and the closing phenylalanine or tryptophan. D genes are given only for firm matches. Clone sizes are given selectively: once, few, many, or a class where the clone is expanded.

j_gene: TRBJ1-6; v_gene: TRBV12-3/TRBV12-4; abundance: many; d_gene: .; len: 16; CDR3aa: CASSFRWGMGNSPLHF; CDR3nt: TGTGCCAGCAGTTTTCGCTGGGGCATGGGAAATTCACCCCTCCACTTT
j_gene: TRBJ1-1; v_gene: TRBV11-2; abundance: many; d_gene: .; len: 14; CDR3aa: CASSLDRTPMGSFF; CDR3nt: TGTGCCAGCAGCTTAGACCGGACACCCATGGGATCTTTCTTT
j_gene: TRBJ2-2; v_gene: TRBV7-4; abundance: few; d_gene: TRBD1; len: 16; CDR3aa: CASSLTWGQLTGELFF; CDR3nt: TGTGCCAGCAGCTTAACCTGGGGACAGCTCACCGGGGAGCTGTTTTTT
j_gene: TRBJ2-2; v_gene: TRBV24-1; abundance: many; d_gene: TRBD2; len: 17; CDR3aa: CATSGGLAGGIAGELFF; CDR3nt: TGTGCCACCTCTGGGGGACTAGCGGGAGGAATTGCCGGGGAGCTGTTTTTT
j_gene: TRBJ2-3; v_gene: TRBV18; abundance: .; d_gene: .; len: 15; CDR3aa: CASSPGAADTDTQYF; CDR3nt: TGTGCCAGCTCACCAGGGGCAGCCGACACAGATACGCAGTATTTT
j_gene: TRBJ1-5; v_gene: TRBV6-2/TRBV6-3; abundance: .; d_gene: .; len: 12; CDR3aa: CASSYSGQPQHF; CDR3nt: TGTGCCAGCAGTTACTCGGGTCAGCCCCAGCATTTT
j_gene: TRBJ1-5; v_gene: TRBV6-2/TRBV6-3; abundance: .; d_gene: .; len: 16; CDR3aa: CASSYGGSKKPQPQHF; CDR3nt: TGTGCCAGCAGTTACGGGGGCAGCAAGAAACCTCAGCCCCAGCATTTT
j_gene: TRBJ1-2; v_gene: TRBV7-9; abundance: few; d_gene: .; len: 13; CDR3aa: CASSFPQLGGYTF; CDR3nt: TGTGCCAGCAGCTTTCCCCAATTGGGAGGCTACACCTTC
j_gene: TRBJ1-1; v_gene: TRBV12-3/TRBV12-4; abundance: .; d_gene: .; len: 15; CDR3aa: CASRDRPSTSRGAFF; CDR3nt: TGTGCCAGCAGAGATAGACCGAGTACTTCGAGGGGGGCTTTCTTT
j_gene: TRBJ2-7; v_gene: TRBV9; abundance: .; d_gene: TRBD2; len: 14; CDR3aa: CASSPSGRSYEQYF; CDR3nt: TGTGCCAGCAGTCCTAGCGGGCGGTCCTACGAGCAGTACTTC
j_gene: TRBJ1-1; v_gene: TRBV20-1; abundance: .; d_gene: .; len: 11; CDR3aa: CSAGPNTEAFF; CDR3nt: TGCAGTGCCGGGCCGAACACTGAAGCTTTCTTT
j_gene: TRBJ1-1; v_gene: TRBV5-4; abundance: .; d_gene: .; len: 15; CDR3aa: CASSPNWGGNTEAFF; CDR3nt: TGTGCCAGCAGCCCGAATTGGGGCGGGAACACTGAAGCTTTCTTT
j_gene: TRBJ2-5; v_gene: TRBV7-2; abundance: .; d_gene: .; len: 16; CDR3aa: CASSLAPDAPRETQYF; CDR3nt: TGTGCCAGCAGCTTAGCTCCGGACGCACCTAGAGAGACCCAGTACTTC
j_gene: TRBJ1-1; v_gene: TRBV9; abundance: few; d_gene: TRBD1; len: 15; CDR3aa: CASSPRDRGNTEAFF; CDR3nt: TGTGCCAGCAGCCCAAGGGACAGGGGAAACACTGAAGCTTTCTTT
j_gene: TRBJ2-5; v_gene: TRBV12-3/TRBV12-4; abundance: .; d_gene: .; len: 15; CDR3aa: CASSLDRILQETQYF; CDR3nt: TGTGCCAGCAGTTTAGATAGGATCCTCCAAGAGACCCAGTACTTC
j_gene: TRBJ1-2; v_gene: TRBV9; abundance: many; d_gene: .; len: 15; CDR3aa: CASSVVFRRGSGYTF; CDR3nt: TGTGCCAGCAGCGTAGTCTTTAGACGAGGGTCTGGCTACACCTTC
j_gene: TRBJ2-3; v_gene: TRBV12-3/TRBV12-4; abundance: .; d_gene: TRBD2; len: 18; CDR3aa: CACNPPPGLAGSTDTQYF; CDR3nt: TGTGCCTGCAATCCTCCCCCGGGACTAGCGGGTAGCACAGATACGCAGTATTTT
j_gene: TRBJ2-5; v_gene: TRBV24-1; abundance: medium-sized; d_gene: TRBD1; len: 16; CDR3aa: CATSEPGTGVQETQYF; CDR3nt: TGTGCCACCAGTGAGCCCGGGACAGGGGTCCAAGAGACCCAGTACTTC
j_gene: TRBJ2-1; v_gene: TRBV27; abundance: .; d_gene: TRBD2; len: 15; CDR3aa: CASRPGTSGRNEQFF; CDR3nt: TGTGCCAGCAGACCCGGGACTAGCGGACGGAATGAGCAGTTCTTC
j_gene: TRBJ2-3; v_gene: TRBV10-3; abundance: few; d_gene: .; len: 15; CDR3aa: CAIREGSPATDTQYF; CDR3nt: TGTGCCATCAGGGAGGGCAGCCCAGCCACAGATACGCAGTATTTT
j_gene: TRBJ2-6; v_gene: TRBV5-8; abundance: many; d_gene: .; len: 16; CDR3aa: CASSPGQFSGANVLTF; CDR3nt: TGTGCCAGCAGCCCAGGACAGTTCTCTGGGGCCAACGTCCTGACTTTC
j_gene: TRBJ1-4; v_gene: TRBV5-1; abundance: .; d_gene: .; len: 14; CDR3aa: CASSFGETNEKLFF; CDR3nt: TGCGCCAGCAGCTTCGGGGAAACTAATGAAAAACTGTTTTTT
j_gene: TRBJ1-6; v_gene: TRBV5-1; abundance: few; d_gene: .; len: 13; CDR3aa: CASSRDGNSPLHF; CDR3nt: TGCGCCAGCAGCCGGGACGGGAATTCACCCCTCCACTTT
j_gene: TRBJ2-2; v_gene: TRBV2; abundance: few; d_gene: TRBD1; len: 13; CDR3aa: CASRGQGTGELFF; CDR3nt: TGTGCCAGCAGGGGACAGGGGACCGGGGAGCTGTTTTTT
j_gene: TRBJ2-3; v_gene: TRBV5-1; abundance: few; d_gene: .; len: 13; CDR3aa: CASNHASTDTQYF; CDR3nt: TGCGCCAGCAATCATGCTAGCACAGATACGCAGTATTTT
j_gene: TRBJ2-1; v_gene: TRBV10-3; abundance: .; d_gene: TRBD1; len: 15; CDR3aa: CAISKDRGDYNEQFF; CDR3nt: TGTGCCATCAGTAAGGACAGGGGCGACTACAATGAGCAGTTCTTC
j_gene: TRBJ1-4; v_gene: TRBV7-9; abundance: .; d_gene: .; len: 16; CDR3aa: CASSPGTPDSGEKLFF; CDR3nt: TGTGCCAGCAGCCCCGGGACTCCTGACTCCGGTGAAAAACTGTTTTTT
j_gene: TRBJ1-2; v_gene: TRBV6-6; abundance: .; d_gene: .; len: 11; CDR3aa: CASSGNYGYTF; CDR3nt: TGTGCCAGCAGTGGTAACTATGGCTACACCTTC
j_gene: TRBJ2-1; v_gene: TRBV18; abundance: .; d_gene: TRBD1; len: 14; CDR3aa: CASSSRQGFDEQFF; CDR3nt: TGTGCCAGCTCAAGTCGACAGGGGTTTGATGAGCAGTTCTTC
j_gene: TRBJ2-1; v_gene: TRBV29-1; abundance: few; d_gene: TRBD2; len: 15; CDR3aa: CSGNTWTSGNNEQFF; CDR3nt: TGCAGCGGGAACACATGGACTAGTGGGAACAATGAGCAGTTCTTC
j_gene: TRBJ2-3; v_gene: TRBV4-2; abundance: many; d_gene: TRBD2; len: 20; CDR3aa: CASSQRDRGLAGIGVDTQYF; CDR3nt: TGTGCCAGCAGCCAGCGGGACCGTGGACTAGCGGGGATTGGCGTGGATACGCAGTATTTT
j_gene: TRBJ2-1; v_gene: TRBV5-1; abundance: few; d_gene: .; len: 15; CDR3aa: CASSPDSLPYNEQFF; CDR3nt: TGCGCCAGCAGCCCTGACAGTCTTCCCTACAATGAGCAGTTCTTC
j_gene: TRBJ2-1; v_gene: TRBV24-1; abundance: many; d_gene: TRBD2; len: 15; CDR3aa: CATSGGTSPYNEQFF; CDR3nt: TGTGCCACCAGTGGTGGGACTAGTCCCTACAATGAGCAGTTCTTC
j_gene: TRBJ2-4; v_gene: TRBV7-2; abundance: .; d_gene: .; len: 13; CDR3aa: CASSFSGWDIQYF; CDR3nt: TGTGCCAGCAGCTTTTCGGGTTGGGACATTCAGTACTTC
j_gene: TRBJ2-1; v_gene: TRBV7-2; abundance: few; d_gene: .; len: 11; CDR3aa: CASGVYNEQFF; CDR3nt: TGTGCCAGCGGGGTCTACAATGAGCAGTTCTTC
j_gene: TRBJ1-1; v_gene: TRBV15; abundance: many; d_gene: .; len: 14; CDR3aa: CATSKNRENTEAFF; CDR3nt: TGTGCCACCAGCAAGAACAGGGAGAACACTGAAGCTTTCTTT
j_gene: TRBJ1-2; v_gene: TRBV2; abundance: few; d_gene: .; len: 15; CDR3aa: CASRVWGTRDYGYTF; CDR3nt: TGTGCCAGCAGGGTCTGGGGGACAAGGGACTATGGCTACACCTTC
j_gene: TRBJ2-1; v_gene: TRBV4-2; abundance: once; d_gene: TRBD2; len: 14; CDR3aa: CASSQYYQAGGQFF; CDR3nt: TGTGCCAGCAGCCAGTACTATCAGGCGGGGGGGCAGTTCTTC
j_gene: TRBJ2-2; v_gene: TRBV2; abundance: few; d_gene: .; len: 13; CDR3aa: CASSAGYTGELFF; CDR3nt: TGTGCCAGCAGTGCAGGGTACACCGGGGAGCTGTTTTTT
j_gene: TRBJ2-3; v_gene: TRBV7-2; abundance: few; d_gene: .; len: 16; CDR3aa: CASSSRKVAGTDTQYF; CDR3nt: TGTGCCAGCAGCTCCCGGAAAGTAGCGGGCACAGATACGCAGTATTTT